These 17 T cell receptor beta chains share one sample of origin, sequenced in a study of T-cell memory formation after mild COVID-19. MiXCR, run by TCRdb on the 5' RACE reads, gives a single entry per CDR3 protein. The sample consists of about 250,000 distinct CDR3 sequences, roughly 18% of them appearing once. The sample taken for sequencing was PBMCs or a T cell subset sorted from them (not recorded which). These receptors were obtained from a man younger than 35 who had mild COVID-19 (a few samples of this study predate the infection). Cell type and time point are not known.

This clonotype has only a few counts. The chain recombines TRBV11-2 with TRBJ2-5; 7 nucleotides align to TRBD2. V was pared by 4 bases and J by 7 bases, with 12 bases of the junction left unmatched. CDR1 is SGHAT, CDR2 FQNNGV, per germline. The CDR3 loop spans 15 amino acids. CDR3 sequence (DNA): TGTGCCAGCAGCTCCCTAAGCGGGGACCACGGGACCCAGTACTTC. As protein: CASSSLSGDHGTQYF.

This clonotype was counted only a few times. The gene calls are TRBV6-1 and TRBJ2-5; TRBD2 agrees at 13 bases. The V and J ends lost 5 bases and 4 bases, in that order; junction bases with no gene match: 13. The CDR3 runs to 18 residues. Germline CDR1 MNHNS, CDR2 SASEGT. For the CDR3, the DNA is TGTGCCAGCAGTCGGAGTGGACTAGCGGGGGCCAATCGAGAGACCCAGTACTTC. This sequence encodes CASSRSGLAGANRETQYF.

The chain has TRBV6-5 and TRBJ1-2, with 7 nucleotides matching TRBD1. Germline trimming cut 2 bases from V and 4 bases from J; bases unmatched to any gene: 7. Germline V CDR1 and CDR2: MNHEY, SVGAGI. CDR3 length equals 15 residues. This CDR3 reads CASSYNRDSVYGYTF. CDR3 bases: TGTGCCAGCAGTTACAACCGGGACAGCGTCTATGGCTACACCTTC.

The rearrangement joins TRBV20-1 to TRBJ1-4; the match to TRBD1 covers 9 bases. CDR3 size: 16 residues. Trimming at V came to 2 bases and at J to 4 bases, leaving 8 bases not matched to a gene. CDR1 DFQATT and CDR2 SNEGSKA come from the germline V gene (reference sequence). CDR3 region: CSARQSQGAGNEKLFF. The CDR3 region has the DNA TGCAGTGCTAGACAATCACAGGGGGCGGGTAATGAAAAACTGTTTTTT.

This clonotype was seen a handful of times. CDR3 DNA: TGTGCCAGCAGTTTTTACGGGGGCGGATCAGATACGCAGTATTTT. It translates to CASSFYGGGSDTQYF. This chain connects TRBV6-5 to TRBJ2-3; D may be TRBD1 or TRBD2 (6 bases each). Germline lookup yields CDR1 MNHEY and CDR2 SVGAGI. CDR3 length: 15 residues. V was trimmed by 4 bases and J by 4 bases, leaving 15 bases between them.

The CDR3 DNA follows: TGTGCCAGCAGCCTTCGGGGGGACCCCACAGATACGCAGTATTTT. As protein: CASSLRGDPTDTQYF. This sequence joins TRBV4-2 and TRBJ2-3, with TRBD2 matching 7 bases. Trimming removed 4 bases from V and 2 bases from J; junction bases left unmatched: 6. Germline assignment: CDR1 LGHNA and CDR2 YNFKEQ. This CDR3 has 15 residues.

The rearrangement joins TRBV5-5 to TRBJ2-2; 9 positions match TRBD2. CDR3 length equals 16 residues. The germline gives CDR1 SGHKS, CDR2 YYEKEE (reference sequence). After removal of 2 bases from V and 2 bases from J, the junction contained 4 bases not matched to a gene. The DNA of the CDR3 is TGTGCCAGCAGCTTTCGAGCGGGGGGTAACACCGGGGAGCTGTTTTTT. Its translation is CASSFRAGGNTGELFF.

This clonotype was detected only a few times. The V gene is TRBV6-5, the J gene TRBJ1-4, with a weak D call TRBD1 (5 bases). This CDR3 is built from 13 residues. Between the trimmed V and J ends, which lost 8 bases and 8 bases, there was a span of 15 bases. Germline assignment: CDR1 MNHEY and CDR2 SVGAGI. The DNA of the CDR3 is TGTGCCAGCGGCGGGACCACGAGGGAAAAACTGTTTTTT. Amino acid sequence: CASGGTTREKLFF.

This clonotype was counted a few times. This chain's CDR3 is CASSWAGVGTDTQYF. DNA of the CDR3: TGCGCCAGCAGCTGGGCGGGGGTCGGCACAGATACGCAGTATTTT. The rearrangement links TRBV5-1 to TRBJ2-3; 7 nucleotides align to TRBD2. V lost 3 bases and J lost 1; bases outside the gene matches: 5. The CDR3 length is 15 residues. CDR1 is SGHRS and CDR2 is YFSETQ in the germline V gene.

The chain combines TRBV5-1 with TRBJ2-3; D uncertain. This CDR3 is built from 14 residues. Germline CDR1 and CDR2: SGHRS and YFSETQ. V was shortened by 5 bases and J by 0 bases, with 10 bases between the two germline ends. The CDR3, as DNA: TGCGCCAGCAGTCTCGCGGTCAGCACAGATACGCAGTATTTT. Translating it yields CASSLAVSTDTQYF.

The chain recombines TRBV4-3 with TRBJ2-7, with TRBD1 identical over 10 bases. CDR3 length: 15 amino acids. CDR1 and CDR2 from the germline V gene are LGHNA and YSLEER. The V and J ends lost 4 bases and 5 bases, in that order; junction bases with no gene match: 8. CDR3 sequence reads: CASSRGTGALNEQYF. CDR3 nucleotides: TGCGCCAGCAGCCGGGGGACAGGGGCCCTCAACGAGCAGTACTTC.

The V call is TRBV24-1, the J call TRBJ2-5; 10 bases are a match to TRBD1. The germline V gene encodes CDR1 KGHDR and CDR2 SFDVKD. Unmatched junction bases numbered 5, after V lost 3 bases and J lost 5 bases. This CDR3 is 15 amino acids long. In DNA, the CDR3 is TGTGCCACCAGTGATACTAGGACAGGGGGGGAGACCCAGTACTTC. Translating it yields CATSDTRTGGETQYF.

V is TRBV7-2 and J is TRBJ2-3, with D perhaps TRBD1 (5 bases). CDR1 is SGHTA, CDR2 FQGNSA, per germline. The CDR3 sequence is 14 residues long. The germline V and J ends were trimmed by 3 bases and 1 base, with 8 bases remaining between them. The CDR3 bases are TGTGCCAGCAGCTTCGTAGGGGGCACAGATACGCAGTATTTT. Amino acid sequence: CASSFVGGTDTQYF.

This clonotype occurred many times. The CDR3 region has the DNA TGTGCCAGCAGCTTAAGGGAAAATCAGCCCCAGCATTTT. Its translation is CASSLRENQPQHF. The chain has TRBV12-3 or TRBV12-4 and TRBJ1-5, with unresolved D. V was pared by 6 bases and J by 4 bases, with 10 bases between. This CDR3 is 13 amino acids long.

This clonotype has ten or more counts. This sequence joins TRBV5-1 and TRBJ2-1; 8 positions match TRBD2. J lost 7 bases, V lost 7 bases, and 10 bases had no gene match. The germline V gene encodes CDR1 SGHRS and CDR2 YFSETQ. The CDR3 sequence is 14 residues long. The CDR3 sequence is CASRERLAGNEQFF. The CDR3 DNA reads TGCGCCAGCCGAGAAAGGCTAGCGGGTAATGAGCAGTTCTTC.

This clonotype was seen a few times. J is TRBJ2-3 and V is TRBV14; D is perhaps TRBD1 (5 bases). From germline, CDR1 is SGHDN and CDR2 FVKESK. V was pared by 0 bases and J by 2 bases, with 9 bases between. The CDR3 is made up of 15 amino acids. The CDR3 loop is CASSQDLGLTDTQYF. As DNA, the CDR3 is TGTGCCAGCAGCCAAGATCTGGGGCTCACAGATACGCAGTATTTT.

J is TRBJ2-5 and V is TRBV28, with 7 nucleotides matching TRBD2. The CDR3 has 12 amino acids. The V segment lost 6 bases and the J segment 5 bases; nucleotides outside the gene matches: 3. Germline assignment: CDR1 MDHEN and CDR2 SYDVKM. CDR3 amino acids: CASRGGVETQYF. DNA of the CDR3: TGTGCCAGCAGGGGGGGGGTTGAGACCCAGTACTTC.